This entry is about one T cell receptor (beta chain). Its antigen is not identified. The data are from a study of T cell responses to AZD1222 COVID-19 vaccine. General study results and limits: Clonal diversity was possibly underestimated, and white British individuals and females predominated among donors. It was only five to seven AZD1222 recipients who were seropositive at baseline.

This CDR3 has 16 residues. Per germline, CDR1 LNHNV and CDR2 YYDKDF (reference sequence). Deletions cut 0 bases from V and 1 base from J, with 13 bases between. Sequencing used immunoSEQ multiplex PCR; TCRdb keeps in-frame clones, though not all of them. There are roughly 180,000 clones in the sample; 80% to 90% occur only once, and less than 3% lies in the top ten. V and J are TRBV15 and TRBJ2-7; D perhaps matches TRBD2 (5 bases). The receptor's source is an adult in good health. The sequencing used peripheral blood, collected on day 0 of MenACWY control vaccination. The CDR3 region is CATSRDLGGFSYEQYF. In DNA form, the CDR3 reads TGTGCCACCAGCAGAGATTTGGGCGGGTTTTCCTACGAGCAGTACTTC.